This entry lists 31 T cell receptor beta chains sequenced from one sample in a study of T cells in Graves' hyperthyroidism and ophthalmopathy. Amplification targeted TCR beta CDR3 regions from RNA transcripts. A first-round RT-PCR of the TCR CDR3 used the HTBI primer set. TCRdb itself ran the multiplex PCR reads through MiXCR, one entry per CDR3 protein. The repertoire holds around 720,000 distinct CDR3 sequences, with around a third as singletons. The sample taken for sequencing was blood. The source is a woman aged 40 to 49 with Graves' hyperthyroidism.

Only a few counts were recorded for this clonotype. The chain recombines TRBV5-1 with TRBJ2-7, with 7 bases lining up with TRBD1. CDR3 size: 16 residues. Germline V gene lookup returns CDR1 SGHRS and CDR2 YFSETQ. Germline trimming cut 2 bases from V and 7 bases from J; bases unmatched to any gene: 15. DNA for the CDR3: TGCGCCAGCAGCTTCCTCCGGGACACAGGGGACGGGGAGCAGTACTTC. This codes for CASSFLRDTGDGEQYF.

In this sample, this clonotype turned up a few times. The chain couples TRBV29-1 to TRBJ2-7, with 10 positions matching TRBD2. Germline V gene lookup returns CDR1 SQVTM and CDR2 ANQGSEA. The CDR3 loop spans 13 amino acids. The V gene end was trimmed by 4 bases and the J gene end by 3 bases; junction bases not matched to a gene: 3. The CDR3 is CSVVSSGSYEQYF. The DNA for the CDR3 is TGCAGCGTTGTTTCTAGCGGGAGCTACGAGCAGTACTTC.

As for this clonotype: A much bigger clone sits one base away, suggesting this may be a read error. The chain has TRBV7-2 and TRBJ1-3; TRBD1 matches at 8 bases. Germline lookup yields CDR1 SGHTA and CDR2 FQGNSA. This CDR3 contains 16 residues. The CDR3 sequence: CASSLGATGGGSTIYF. CDR3 bases: TGTGCCAGCAGCTTAGGGGCTACAGGGGGAGGAAGCACCATATATTTT.

This clonotype was counted only a few times. This chain links TRBV25-1 with TRBJ1-2, with 7 bases matching TRBD1. Germline V gene sequence: CDR1 MGHDK, CDR2 SYGVNS. The CDR3 is 16 residues long. Losses at the gene ends were 6 bases for V and 4 bases for J; bases not matched to a gene: 14. As DNA, the CDR3 is TGTGCCAGCAGCCACACAAACAGGGGTAGTGGCTATGGCTACACCTTC. Its translation: CASSHTNRGSGYGYTF.

This clonotype was picked up a small number of times. V usage is TRBV15 and J usage is TRBJ1-2; D is uncertain. This CDR3 is built from 13 residues. With 3 bases removed from V and 4 bases from J, the gap between germline ends came to 9 bases. Looked up from germline, CDR1 is LNHNV and CDR2 is YYDKDF (reference sequence). The CDR3 bases are TGTGCCACCAGCAGCCGTGGACTCTATGGCTACACCTTC. Translated, it gives CATSSRGLYGYTF.

This clonotype was seen a handful of times. The V and J genes are TRBV12-3 or TRBV12-4 and TRBJ1-5; no firm D call. This CDR3 contains 16 residues. Trimming left V 2 bases short and J 0 bases short, with 11 bases between. This CDR3 reads CASSLKLGNSNQPQHF. CDR3 nucleotides: TGTGCCAGCAGTTTAAAGTTGGGAAATAGCAATCAGCCCCAGCATTTT.

The chain is built from TRBV3-1 and TRBJ1-2, with D hard to call. V was cut by 1 base and J by 6 bases, with 12 bases left in between. Germline loops: CDR1 LGHDT, CDR2 YNNKEL (reference sequence). The CDR3 is 14 amino acids. The CDR3 nucleotides are TGTGCCAGCAGCCAAGGGCTGGAAAGTCATGGCTACACCTTC. Translation gives CASSQGLESHGYTF.

Turning to this clonotype: A much larger clone differs by one base, so this may be a read error. The J gene is TRBJ1-1, the V gene TRBV7-9; D is unresolved. Trimming pared 5 bases from V and 1 base from J, leaving 17 bases between. Germline CDR1 is SEHNR and CDR2 is FQNEAQ (reference sequence). This CDR3 has 16 residues. In DNA form, the CDR3 reads TGTGCCAGCAGCATCGCCCGAGTAGGGCCGAACACTGAAGCTTTCTTT. Its protein is CASSIARVGPNTEAFF.

At least ten counts were recorded for this clonotype. V usage is TRBV10-3 and J usage is TRBJ1-5; D is uncertain. Trimming cost V 4 bases and J 3 bases, with 10 bases left between them. This CDR3 has 14 amino acids. Germline CDR1 ENHRY, CDR2 SYGVKD. The CDR3 DNA follows: TGTGCCATCAGTGTAGATCCGGACAATCAGCCCCAGCATTTT. Its protein product is CAISVDPDNQPQHF.

This clonotype came up many times. The chain has TRBV12-3 or TRBV12-4 and TRBJ1-6; tentative D call: TRBD1 (5 bases). V dropped 7 bases and J dropped 9 bases, with 13 bases sitting between them. CDR3 size: 13 residues. CDR3 in DNA: TGTGCCAGCATGACCCCAGGGAGTTCACCCCTCCACTTT. Its translation: CASMTPGSSPLHF.

This clonotype was recorded at least ten times. V and J are TRBV2 and TRBJ1-2; D is perhaps TRBD1 (6 bases). Germline CDR1 and CDR2: SNHLY and FYNNEI. The CDR3 is made up of 12 amino acids. V gave up 5 bases and J gave up 8 bases, with 12 bases separating them. This chain's CDR3 is CASSLGARGYTF. The CDR3 DNA reads as TGTGCCAGCAGTCTGGGGGCTCGAGGCTACACCTTC.

V gene TRBV5-8 combines with J gene TRBJ1-5; TRBD1 agrees at 7 bases. V shed 3 bases and J 4 bases; nucleotides not matched to a gene: 13. Germline V gene sequence: CDR1 SGHTS, CDR2 YDEGEE. The CDR3 loop spans 17 amino acids. The CDR3 spells CASSSGQATSKNQPQHF. In DNA, the CDR3 is TGTGCCAGCAGCTCTGGACAGGCTACGTCCAAAAATCAGCCCCAGCATTTT.

This clonotype appeared many times. J is TRBJ1-1 and V is TRBV7-6; 8 positions match TRBD1. The CDR3 consists of 15 residues. Per germline, CDR1 SGHVS and CDR2 FNYEAQ. The ends lost 3 bases at V and 4 bases at J; junction bases unmatched: 7. The CDR3 DNA reads as TGTGCCAGCAGCTTCGGGACAGGCTCTGGCACTGAAGCTTTCTTT. It codes for CASSFGTGSGTEAFF.

This rearrangement joins TRBV5-1 to TRBJ1-6; D might be TRBD1 (5 bases). The germline V and J ends were trimmed by 5 bases and 0 bases, with 15 bases remaining between them. The CDR3 is 17 residues long. Germline assignment: CDR1 SGHRS and CDR2 YFSETQ. CDR3 loop: CASRQGQASSYNSPLHF. CDR3 in DNA: TGCGCCAGCAGGCAGGGCCAAGCTAGCTCCTATAATTCACCCCTCCACTTT.

The chain is built from TRBV7-2 and TRBJ2-7, with a weak D call TRBD2 (6 bases). This CDR3 region has 16 residues. Germline assignment: CDR1 SGHTA and CDR2 FQGNSA. Trimming stripped 5 bases from V and 2 bases from J, with 19 bases between. The CDR3 spells CASSTPGGAGPYEQYF. Here the CDR3 DNA reads TGTGCCAGCAGCACACCAGGAGGGGCGGGACCCTACGAGCAGTACTTC.

The chain employs TRBV6-6 and TRBJ1-5; no firm D call. V lost 8 bases to trimming and J lost 2 bases, with 13 bases between them. The CDR3 is 14 residues long. From germline, CDR1 is MNHNY and CDR2 SVGAGI (reference sequence). The CDR3 sequence: CASSSHAGNQPQHF. The CDR3 bases are TGTGCCAGCTCCTCCCACGCCGGCAATCAGCCCCAGCATTTT.

The table lists this clonotype with a few counts. The gene calls are TRBV2 and TRBJ1-1, with TRBD1 as a possible D gene (5 bases). Trimming left V 3 bases short and J 7 bases short, with 15 bases between. Germline V gives CDR1 SNHLY, CDR2 FYNNEI. This CDR3 comprises 14 residues. The CDR3 protein is CASSEGTESDEAFF. CDR3 in DNA: TGTGCCAGCAGTGAGGGGACCGAATCTGATGAAGCTTTCTTT.

This clonotype was observed many times. The V and J genes are TRBV10-3 and TRBJ2-2; TRBD2 aligns across 7 bases. CDR3 length: 14 residues. CDR1 and CDR2 (germline): ENHRY, SYGVKD. The ends lost 11 bases at V and 5 bases at J; junction bases unmatched: 11. CDR3 region: CAARPGRETGELFF. For the CDR3, the DNA is TGTGCCGCTCGACCGGGGCGGGAGACCGGGGAGCTGTTTTTT.

A note on this clonotype: This may stem from a read error, because a much larger clone lies one nucleotide away. The V call is TRBV11-2, the J call TRBJ2-7, with no clear D. Germline V gives CDR1 SGHAT, CDR2 FQNNGV. The CDR3 contains 15 residues. The CDR3 loop is CASSLEVQTFYEQHF. Here the CDR3 DNA reads TGTGCCAGCAGCTTAGAGGTTCAGACTTTCTACGAGCAGCACTTC.

The chain links TRBV19 to TRBJ1-2, with 8 nucleotides matching TRBD1. CDR1 and CDR2 (germline): LNHDA, SQIVND (reference sequence). V lost 0 bases and J lost 8; bases outside the gene matches: 5. CDR3 size: 14 residues. The CDR3 loop is CASSIDRGLAGYTF. The DNA for the CDR3 is TGTGCCAGTAGTATAGACAGGGGGCTAGCGGGCTACACCTTC. The variable domain in full, completed from reference TRBV19 and TRBJ1-2, reads DGGITQSPKYLFRKEGQNVTLSCEQNLNHDAMYWYRQDPGQGLRLIYYSQIVNDFQKGDIAEGYSVSREKKESFPLTVTSAQKNPTAFYLCASSIDRGLAGYTFGSGTRLTVV.

This clonotype was seen a handful of times. J is TRBJ1-2 and V is TRBV19, with 10 positions matching TRBD1. Trimming cost V 7 bases and J 3 bases; bases outside gene matches: 2. CDR3 length: 13 residues. Germline CDR1 LNHDA, CDR2 SQIVND (reference sequence). This chain's CDR3 is CASTGQGDYGYTF. CDR3 in DNA: TGTGCCAGTACAGGACAGGGGGACTATGGCTACACCTTC. The whole variable domain, remainder taken from reference TRBV19 and TRBJ1-2, is DGGITQSPKYLFRKEGQNVTLSCEQNLNHDAMYWYRQDPGQGLRLIYYSQIVNDFQKGDIAEGYSVSREKKESFPLTVTSAQKNPTAFYLCASTGQGDYGYTFGSGTRLTVV.

This clonotype showed up just a few times. The rearrangement links TRBV20-1 to TRBJ1-5, with D perhaps TRBD1 (6 bases). Trimming removed 5 bases at V and 0 bases at J, with 14 bases between. This CDR3 spans 15 amino acids. Germline V CDR1 and CDR2: DFQATT, SNEGSKA (reference sequence). This CDR3 is CSAGGQSISNQPQHF. The DNA for the CDR3 is TGCAGTGCTGGCGGACAGTCAATTAGCAATCAGCCCCAGCATTTT.

This clonotype was seen a handful of times. The chain joins TRBV24-1 to TRBJ1-5, with D perhaps TRBD1 (5 bases). The CDR3 is made up of 16 amino acids. Germline V lookup: CDR1 KGHDR, CDR2 SFDVKD. Between the trimmed V and J ends, which lost 5 bases and 0 bases, there was a span of 13 bases. CDR3 nucleotide sequence: TGTGCCACCAGTGCCGGGACGCAATATAGCAATCAGCCCCAGCATTTT. As protein: CATSAGTQYSNQPQHF.

The CDR3 region is CASSPPDRGLHGQPQHF. CDR3 DNA: TGTGCCAGCAGCCCCCCCGACAGGGGACTACATGGGCAGCCCCAGCATTTT. The chain employs TRBV11-2 and TRBJ1-5, with 8 bases aligning to TRBD1. V gave up 5 bases and J gave up 7 bases; unmatched junction bases: 16. Germline CDR1 and CDR2: SGHAT and FQNNGV. The CDR3 is 17 amino acids.

This clonotype was seen more than once but under ten times. The CDR3 DNA sequence: TGTGCCAGCAGCTTAGTTCGGAACACCGGGGAGCTGTTTTTT. It specifies CASSLVRNTGELFF. This chain connects TRBV7-2 to TRBJ2-2; unclear D gene. CDR3 size: 14 residues. Germline values: CDR1 SGHTA, CDR2 FQGNSA. Between the trimmed V and J ends, which lost 1 base and 1 base, there was a span of 4 bases.

The CDR3: CASHDRTRGSHQPQHF. The DNA of the CDR3 is TGTGCCAGCCACGACCGTACGAGGGGCTCGCATCAGCCCCAGCATTTT. The genes are TRBV6-5 and TRBJ1-5; a possible D gene is TRBD1 (5 bases). This CDR3 spans 16 amino acids. Germline CDR1 MNHEY, CDR2 SVGAGI. V was shortened by 8 bases and J by 5 bases, with 22 bases between the two germline ends.

To note about this clonotype: One end of the junction is discordant with germline, which a read error may explain. The J gene is TRBJ2-7, the V gene TRBV5-6, with D maybe TRBD2 (7 bases). Germline V gene data show CDR1 as SGHDT and CDR2 as YYEEEE. The CDR3 contains 14 residues. The CDR3 sequence is CARRPRGGTYEQYF. As DNA, the CDR3 is TGTGCCCGCAGACCCAGGGGAGGGACCTACGAGCAGTACTTC.

CDR3 region: CASSVEGTGGPSHGYTF. CDR3 sequence (DNA): TGTGCCAGCAGCGTAGAGGGGACGGGGGGGCCAAGTCATGGCTACACCTTC. The chain is built from TRBV25-1 and TRBJ1-2; tentative D call: TRBD1 (6 bases). The germline V gene has CDR1 MGHDK and CDR2 SYGVNS. The CDR3 is made up of 17 amino acids. Trimming took off 6 bases at V and 6 bases at J, with 26 bases between the two ends.

This clonotype has a handful of counts. The J gene is TRBJ1-2, the V gene TRBV7-9; 7 bases align to TRBD1. The CDR3 length is 16 residues. Per the germline V gene, CDR1 is SEHNR and CDR2 is FQNEAQ (reference sequence). The ends lost 7 bases at V and 1 base at J; junction bases unmatched: 12. In DNA form, the CDR3 reads TGTGCCAGCACCGATCCGGGCGGACAGGATAACTATGGCTACACCTTC. Encoded protein: CASTDPGGQDNYGYTF. Using reference TRBV7-9 and TRBJ1-2 for the parts outside the CDR3, the full variable domain is DTGVSQNPRHKITKRGQNVTFRCDPISEHNRLYWYRQTLGQGPEFLTYFQNEAQLEKSRLLSDRFSAERPKGSFSTLEIQRTEQGDSAMYLCASTDPGGQDNYGYTFGSGTRLTVV.

In regard to this clonotype: The CDR3 does not close with the conserved phenylalanine or tryptophan, likely indicating a read error. V is TRBV10-1 and J is TRBJ2-7; 11 bases are shared with TRBD1. Germline CDR1 WNHNN, CDR2 SYGVQD (reference sequence). V shed 6 bases and J 6 bases; nucleotides not matched to a gene: 7. The CDR3 contains 14 residues. The CDR3 DNA is TGCGCCAGCAGCGGGACAGGGGGACACTGCGAGCAGTACCTC. Encoded protein: CASSGTGGHCEQYL.

This clonotype was observed many times. The CDR3 DNA reads TGTGCCAGCAGCTCGGGTACTTATGAAGCTTTCTTT. Amino acids: CASSSGTYEAFF. J is TRBJ1-1 and V is TRBV13; D unclear. Looked up from germline, CDR1 is PRHDT and CDR2 is FYEKMQ (reference sequence). CDR3 length: 12 amino acids. Trimming removed 4 bases at V and 7 bases at J, with 10 bases between. Supplemented by reference TRBV13 and TRBJ1-1, the full variable domain reads AAGVIQSPRHLIKEKRETATLKCYPIPRHDTVYWYQQGPGQDPQFLISFYEKMQSDKGSIPDRFSAQQFSDYHSELNMSSLELGDSALYFCASSSGTYEAFFGQGTRLTVV.